Listed here are 21 T cell receptor beta chains from one sample, sequenced in a study of T cell changes during pregnancy in multiple sclerosis. Profiled with immunoSEQ multiplex PCR; TCRdb holds only in-frame clones, not every one. Here the sample spans approximately 38,000 clones, 92% being singletons. This specimen was CD8+ T cells from peripheral blood mononuclear cells, taken in the third trimester of pregnancy. The receptors derive from a female donor with multiple sclerosis, enrolled in a pregnancy study.

The rearrangement joins TRBV15 to TRBJ2-7; perhaps TRBD2 as D (6 bases). Germline V lookup: CDR1 LNHNV, CDR2 YYDKDF (reference sequence). The CDR3 runs to 15 residues. Trimming shortened V by 2 bases and J by 5 bases, and 16 bases separated the two germline ends. The CDR3 bases are TGTGCCACCAGCAGAACGGGACTGATTGACCACGAGCAGTACTTC. Its protein product is CATSRTGLIDHEQYF.

CDR3 loop: CSAPAGGGTEAFF. CDR3 DNA: TGCAGCGCTCCCGCCGGCGGAGGCACTGAAGCTTTCTTT. The rearrangement uses TRBV29-1 and TRBJ1-1; D unclear. With 7 bases removed from V and 4 bases from J, the gap between germline ends came to 16 bases. Germline CDR1 SQVTM, CDR2 ANQGSEA. The CDR3 totals 13 residues.

This chain uses TRBV7-9 with TRBJ1-5, with 10 bases that match TRBD1. This CDR3 spans 12 amino acids. J was trimmed by 12 bases and V by 5 bases; bases with no gene match: 4. Germline CDR1 reads SEHNR; CDR2 reads FQNEAQ (reference sequence). Here the CDR3 reads CASSPGTGVQHF. CDR3 DNA: TGTGCCAGCAGCCCGGGGACAGGGGTCCAGCATTTT.

This chain connects TRBV5-6 to TRBJ2-1, with 10 positions matching TRBD2. Germline assignment: CDR1 SGHDT and CDR2 YYEEEE. V dropped 2 bases and J dropped 9; count of bases not matched to a gene: 11. CDR3 length: 16 amino acids. CDR3 sequence: CASSLAGGGPTGEQFF. CDR3 in DNA: TGTGCCAGCAGCTTAGCGGGGGGGGGCCCTACAGGTGAGCAGTTCTTC. Looking up the rest from reference TRBV5-6 and TRBJ2-1 gives the full variable domain: DAGVTQSPTHLIKTRGQQVTLRCSPKSGHDTVSWYQQALGQGPQFIFQYYEEEERQRGNFPDRFSGHQFPNYSSELNVNALLLGDSALYLCASSLAGGGPTGEQFFGPGTRLTVL.

This rearrangement joins TRBV7-8 to TRBJ2-7; the D is unclear. The germline V and J ends were trimmed by 2 bases and 3 bases, with 14 bases remaining between them. The germline V gene has CDR1 SGHVS and CDR2 FQNEAQ. The CDR3 extends over 15 amino acids. CDR3 DNA: TGTGCCAGCAGCTTACTGGGCCAGCAAGTCTACGAGCAGTACTTC. It encodes CASSLLGQQVYEQYF.

The count of this clone is one. The V gene is TRBV30, the J gene TRBJ2-1; 8 positions agree with TRBD1. The V segment lost 2 bases and the J segment 7 bases; nucleotides outside the gene matches: 4. The CDR3 is 13 residues long. Germline loops: CDR1 GTSNPN, CDR2 SVGIG (reference sequence). In DNA form, the CDR3 reads TGTGCCTGGAGTAGCGGACAGGGTAATGAGCAGTTCTTC. Residues: CAWSSGQGNEQFF.

The chain uses TRBV5-4 and TRBJ2-7; TRBD1 agrees at 7 bases. This CDR3 is built from 13 residues. V dropped 3 bases and J dropped 2; count of bases not matched to a gene: 2. The germline gives CDR1 SGHNT, CDR2 YYREEE (reference sequence). CDR3 in amino acids: CASSWGQTYEQYF. The CDR3 coding sequence is TGTGCCAGCAGCTGGGGACAGACCTACGAGCAGTACTTC.

The chain has TRBV5-3 and TRBJ2-3; D possibly corresponds to TRBD1 (7 bases). TRBV5-3 is given ORF status, its function remaining uncertain. The CDR3 totals 14 residues. The germline V and J ends were trimmed by 7 bases and 6 bases, with 18 bases remaining between them. The CDR3 spells CARGGTVWLDTQYF. The CDR3 coding sequence is TGTGCCAGAGGGGGGACAGTGTGGTTGGATACGCAGTATTTT.

The chain employs TRBV29-1 and TRBJ2-7, with 9 positions matching TRBD1. This CDR3 comprises 14 residues. The germline gives CDR1 SQVTM, CDR2 ANQGSEA. V trimming: 4 bases; J trimming: 4 bases; junction bases outside the gene matches: 8. The CDR3 coding sequence is TGCAGCGTTGTCCCCTCGACAGGGGGTTACGAGCAGTACTTC. Translated: CSVVPSTGGYEQYF.

The V call is TRBV7-9, the J call TRBJ2-5; D ambiguous. Deletions cut 5 bases from V and 0 bases from J, with 19 bases between. The CDR3 extends over 17 amino acids. The germline V gene encodes CDR1 SEHNR and CDR2 FQNEAQ (reference sequence). CDR3 sequence reads: CASSQFPAALNQETQYF. The CDR3 DNA sequence: TGTGCCAGCAGCCAGTTTCCGGCGGCCCTGAACCAAGAGACCCAGTACTTC.

The rearrangement joins TRBV29-1 to TRBJ2-1; 10 bases are a match to TRBD2. V was pared by 3 bases and J by 3 bases, with 8 bases of the junction left unmatched. Germline CDR1 is SQVTM and CDR2 is ANQGSEA. This CDR3 contains 16 residues. CDR3 DNA: TGCAGCGTTGATTCTTCTGAGCGGGAGGGCTACAATGAGCAGTTCTTC. Translated, it gives CSVDSSEREGYNEQFF.

The chain has TRBV7-9 and TRBJ2-5; TRBD1 matches at 9 bases. Germline CDR1 SEHNR, CDR2 FQNEAQ (reference sequence). This CDR3 region has 15 residues. J gave up 3 bases and V 8 bases, and 10 bases lay outside the gene matches. This chain's CDR3 is CASLNRGDREETQYF. CDR3 in DNA: TGTGCCAGCTTGAACAGGGGGGACAGGGAAGAGACCCAGTACTTC.

This chain connects TRBV6-5 to TRBJ2-7, with D tentatively TRBD1 (5 bases). This CDR3 is built from 15 residues. Trimming removed 2 bases from V and 3 bases from J, with 14 bases in between. CDR1 MNHEY and CDR2 SVGAGI come from the germline V gene. DNA for the CDR3: TGTGCCAGCAGTTACATGGCAGGGAATATCTACGAGCAGTACTTC. Translation: CASSYMAGNIYEQYF.

The chain uses TRBV28 and TRBJ1-2, with a tentative D call TRBD1 (5 bases). This CDR3 region has 18 residues. Germline V lookup: CDR1 MDHEN, CDR2 SYDVKM. V lost 8 bases and J 3 bases, leaving 28 bases between the germline ends. The CDR3 DNA follows: TGTGCCAGCGGCCCGGACACGGAGACCCTTTCCTTAGACTATGGCTACACCTTC. This sequence encodes CASGPDTETLSLDYGYTF.

V usage is TRBV5-4 and J usage is TRBJ2-5, with TRBD1 matching 8 bases. The CDR3 contains 17 residues. The trim removed 4 bases at V and 2 bases at J, leaving 13 bases unmatched. The germline V gene encodes CDR1 SGHNT and CDR2 YYREEE (reference sequence). The CDR3 here is CASSLQGAGLLQETQYF. The CDR3 bases are TGTGCCAGCAGCCTCCAGGGGGCAGGACTTCTTCAAGAGACCCAGTACTTC.

This clone appeared a single time. The rearrangement uses TRBV12-2 and TRBJ1-2; the listed D gene, TRBD1, was not tested against the DNA. TRBV12-2 represents a pseudogene. The CDR3 runs 15 residues. The CDR3 nucleotides read TGTGCAAGTCGCTCCTACAGGGGGCGATTCACGTGTTACACCTTC. This codes for CASRSYRGRFTCYTF.

The rearrangement joins TRBV7-8 to TRBJ2-1; D unresolved. Trimming left V 4 bases short and J 3 bases short, with 4 bases between. Germline CDR1 and CDR2: SGHVS and FQNEAQ. The CDR3 is 12 residues long. The CDR3 protein is CASSYIYNEQFF. CDR3 nucleotide sequence: TGTGCCAGCAGCTACATCTACAATGAGCAGTTCTTC. Filled out from reference TRBV7-8 and TRBJ2-1, the complete variable domain reads GAGVSQSPRYKVAKRGQDVALRCDPISGHVSLFWYQQALGQGPEFLTYFQNEAQLDKSGLPSDRFFAERPEGSVSTLKIQRTQQEDSAVYLCASSYIYNEQFFGPGTRLTVL.

In this sample, this clone turned up once. V is TRBV11-2 and J is TRBJ1-1; 7 nucleotides agree with TRBD1. The CDR3 sequence is 17 residues long. V shed 7 bases, J shed 6 bases, and the junction held 20 bases outside the gene matches. CDR1 and CDR2 from the germline V gene are SGHAT and FQNNGV. The CDR3 spells CASTQEKQGQRGSEAFF. CDR3 nucleotide sequence: TGTGCCAGCACTCAGGAAAAACAGGGGCAGAGAGGATCTGAAGCTTTCTTT.

This chain joins TRBV6-5 and TRBJ2-7; D possibly corresponds to TRBD2 (6 bases). Germline V gene lookup returns CDR1 MNHEY and CDR2 SVGAGI. Trimming took off 0 bases at V and 2 bases at J, with 11 bases between the two ends. The CDR3 is 15 amino acids. CDR3 coding DNA: TGTGCCAGCAGTTACTCTGGAGGGAGTCCCTACGAGCAGTACTTC. It is translated as CASSYSGGSPYEQYF.

The chain employs TRBV5-1 and TRBJ1-1; weak D call: TRBD1 (5 bases). CDR1 is SGHRS and CDR2 is YFSETQ in the germline V gene. The V end lost 4 bases, the J end lost 0 bases, and 7 bases lay between the germline ends. The CDR3 extends over 13 amino acids. The CDR3: CASSQTVNTEAFF. In DNA form, the CDR3 reads TGCGCCAGCAGCCAGACAGTGAACACTGAAGCTTTCTTT.

The rearrangement joins TRBV7-9 to TRBJ2-1; 10 bases fit TRBD2. Germline CDR1 reads SEHNR; CDR2 reads FQNEAQ (reference sequence). The CDR3 is made up of 14 amino acids. J lost 7 bases, V lost 3 bases, and 3 bases had no gene match. CDR3: CASSFLLAGNEQFF. The CDR3 nucleotides are TGTGCCAGCAGCTTCTTACTAGCGGGGAATGAGCAGTTCTTC. The full variable domain, completed using reference TRBV7-9 and TRBJ2-1, is DTGVSQNPRHKITKRGQNVTFRCDPISEHNRLYWYRQTLGQGPEFLTYFQNEAQLEKSRLLSDRFSAERPKGSFSTLEIQRTEQGDSAMYLCASSFLLAGNEQFFGPGTRLTVL.